The source of this T cell receptor (beta chain) is a study of blood T cell repertoires in COVID-19. Study overall: COVID-19 samples collected from the United States, Italy and Spain covered acute and convalescent phases.

Using immunoSEQ multiplex PCR, the repertoire was profiled, and TCRdb retains in-frame clones only, with some absent. Of some 350,000 clones listed, approximately 89% were seen once; the top ten hold 5% to 6%. The study assigned cohorts using participant-reported clinical history. The CDR3 is made up of 11 amino acids. Looked up from germline, CDR1 is SNHLY and CDR2 is FYNNEI. Trimming shortened V by 7 bases and J by 5 bases, and 8 bases separated the two germline ends. The sample taken for sequencing was PBMCs or T cells enriched from blood (not recorded which). The J gene is TRBJ1-1, the V gene TRBV2, with D unresolved. The TCR comes from a man under 40 who had recovered from COVID-19. DNA for the CDR3: TGTGCCAGCACTTTACGGACTGAAGCTTTCTTT. Amino acid sequence: CASTLRTEAFF.